This T cell receptor (beta chain) was sequenced during a study of blood T cells in healthy people across ages. Then a second PCR, running roughly 7 to 11 cycles, was carried out with a sample-barcoded 5' primer and a J-beta primer mix. Each CDR3 protein gets one entry after TCRdb re-called the 5' RACE reads with MiXCR. Of some 1.5 million distinct CDR3 sequences listed, 28% are singletons. V lost 0 bases to trimming and J lost 3 bases, with 21 bases between them. From germline, CDR1 is SGHTA and CDR2 FQGNSA. This CDR3 is 18 amino acids long. This clonotype occurred many times. Its antigen is unknown. Study-wide points: Roughly linearly, TCR beta diversity per million T cells fell as age increased.

The sequence derives from a woman aged 25 to 39 in good health. The sample was blood. V and J are TRBV7-2 and TRBJ2-7, with no clear D. The CDR3 nucleotides are TGTGCCAGCAGCTTAGCCGCGTCTGACGGGTTTCCCGACTACGAGCAGTACTTC. Protein product: CASSLAASDGFPDYEQYF.